This T cell receptor beta chain comes out of a study of high-grade serous ovarian cancer treatment subgroups. General study results and limits: Bulk tumor TCR sequencing gave no spatial information. Same-patient tumor repertoires overlapped at about 0.11 to 0.8; different patients barely overlapped.

With regard to this clone: The antigen is unknown.

Libraries were prepared by immunoSEQ multiplex PCR; TCRdb keeps only in-frame clonotypes and omits some of them. The sample shows around 37,000 clones, 70% to 80% of them seen only once. This CDR3 comprises 14 residues. Trimming removed 6 bases at V and 8 bases at J, with 14 bases between. CDR1 MGHDK and CDR2 SYGVNS come from the germline V gene. The tumor samples were collected prior to definitive surgery or chemotherapy. Sequencing used tumor tissue. The V gene is TRBV25-1, the J gene TRBJ1-6; D not certain. The receptor was isolated from a human donor with high-grade serous ovarian cancer. The chain's CDR3 is CASRTGPRHSPLHF. CDR3 coding DNA: TGTGCCAGCAGGACCGGGCCCCGGCATTCACCCCTCCACTTT.